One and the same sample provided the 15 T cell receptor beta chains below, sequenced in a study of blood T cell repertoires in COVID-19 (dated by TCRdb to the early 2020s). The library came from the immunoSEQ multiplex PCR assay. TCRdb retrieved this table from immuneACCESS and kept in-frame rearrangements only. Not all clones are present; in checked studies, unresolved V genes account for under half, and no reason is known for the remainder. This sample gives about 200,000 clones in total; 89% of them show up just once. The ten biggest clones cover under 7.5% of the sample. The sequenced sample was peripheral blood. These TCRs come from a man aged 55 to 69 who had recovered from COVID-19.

CDR3 sequence reads: CASSSGGTAGELFF. The CDR3 nucleotides read TGTGCCAGCAGCTCGGGGGGTACTGCCGGGGAGCTGTTTTTT. The rearrangement uses TRBV7-3 and TRBJ2-2, with 7 nucleotides matching TRBD2. The CDR3 runs 14 residues. The ends lost 4 bases at V and 6 bases at J; junction bases unmatched: 5. Per germline, CDR1 SGHTA and CDR2 FQGTGA.

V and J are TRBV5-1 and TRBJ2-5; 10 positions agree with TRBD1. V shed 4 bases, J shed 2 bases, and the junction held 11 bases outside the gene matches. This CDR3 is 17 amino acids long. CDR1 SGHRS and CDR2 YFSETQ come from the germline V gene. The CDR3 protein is CASSLNGGQGPQETQYF. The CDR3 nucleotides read TGCGCCAGCAGCCTAAATGGGGGACAGGGGCCGCAAGAGACCCAGTACTTC.

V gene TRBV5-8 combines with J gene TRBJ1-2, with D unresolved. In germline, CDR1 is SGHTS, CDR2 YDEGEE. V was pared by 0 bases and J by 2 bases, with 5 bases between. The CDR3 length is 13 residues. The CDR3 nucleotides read TGTGCCAGCAGCTTGGTCAGAAACTATGGCTACACCTTC. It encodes CASSLVRNYGYTF.

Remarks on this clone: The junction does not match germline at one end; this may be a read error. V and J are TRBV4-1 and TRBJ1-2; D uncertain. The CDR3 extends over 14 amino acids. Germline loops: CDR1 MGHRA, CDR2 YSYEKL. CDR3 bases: TGCGCCAGCAGCCAAGAAGAGGGTCCCCTAGCGTGGGCCTTC. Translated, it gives CASSQEEGPLAWAF.

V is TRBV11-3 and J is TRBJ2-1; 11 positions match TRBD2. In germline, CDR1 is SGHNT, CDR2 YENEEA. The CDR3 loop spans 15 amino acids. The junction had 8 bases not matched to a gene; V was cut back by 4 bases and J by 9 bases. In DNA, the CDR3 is TGTGCCAGCAGCTCTATGACTAGCGGGGTGGGTGAGCAGTTCTTC. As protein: CASSSMTSGVGEQFF.

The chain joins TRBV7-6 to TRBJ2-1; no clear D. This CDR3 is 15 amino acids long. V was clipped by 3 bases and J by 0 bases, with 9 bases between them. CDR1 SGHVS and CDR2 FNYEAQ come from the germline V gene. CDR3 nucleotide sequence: TGTGCCAGCAGCTTCAGGCCAAACTCCTACAATGAGCAGTTCTTC. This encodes CASSFRPNSYNEQFF.

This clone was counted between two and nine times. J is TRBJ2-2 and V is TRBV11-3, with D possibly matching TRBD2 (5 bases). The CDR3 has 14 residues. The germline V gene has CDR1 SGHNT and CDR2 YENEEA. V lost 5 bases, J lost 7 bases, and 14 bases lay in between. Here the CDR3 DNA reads TGTGCCAGCAGCCCGCAACCCGGGATCGGGGAGCTGTTTTTT. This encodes CASSPQPGIGELFF.

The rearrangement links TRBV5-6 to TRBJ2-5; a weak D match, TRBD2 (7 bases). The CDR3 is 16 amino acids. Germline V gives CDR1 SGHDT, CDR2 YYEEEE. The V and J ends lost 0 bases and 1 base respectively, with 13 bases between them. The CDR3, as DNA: TGTGCCAGCAGCTTGGACTGGCGGGGGCCCCAAGAGACCCAGTACTTC. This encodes CASSLDWRGPQETQYF.

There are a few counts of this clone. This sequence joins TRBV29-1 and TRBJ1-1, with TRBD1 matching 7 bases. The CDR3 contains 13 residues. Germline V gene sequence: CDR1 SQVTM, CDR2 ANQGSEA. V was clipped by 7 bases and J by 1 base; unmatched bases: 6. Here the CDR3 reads CSAGGVKNTEAFF. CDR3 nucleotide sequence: TGCAGCGCAGGGGGAGTTAAGAACACTGAAGCTTTCTTT.

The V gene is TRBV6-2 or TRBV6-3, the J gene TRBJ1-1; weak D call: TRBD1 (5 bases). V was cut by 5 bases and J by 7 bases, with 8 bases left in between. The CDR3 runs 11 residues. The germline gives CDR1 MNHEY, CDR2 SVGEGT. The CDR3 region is CASSGGVEAFF. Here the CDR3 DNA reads TGTGCCAGCAGTGGAGGGGTTGAAGCTTTCTTT.

CDR3 in amino acids: CASSLEGARQETQYF. The CDR3 DNA reads as TGCGCCAGCAGCTTGGAAGGAGCCAGACAAGAGACCCAGTACTTC. The chain has TRBV5-1 and TRBJ2-5; the D is unclear. This CDR3 is built from 15 residues. V lost 0 bases and J 2 bases, leaving 11 bases between the germline ends. CDR1 and CDR2 (germline): SGHRS, YFSETQ.

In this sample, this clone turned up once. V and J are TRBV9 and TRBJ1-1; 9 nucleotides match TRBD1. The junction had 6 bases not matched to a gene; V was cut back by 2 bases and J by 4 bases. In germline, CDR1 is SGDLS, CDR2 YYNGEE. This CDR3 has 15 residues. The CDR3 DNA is TGTGCCAGCAGCGTCGGGACAGGGAGAATCACTGAAGCTTTCTTT. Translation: CASSVGTGRITEAFF. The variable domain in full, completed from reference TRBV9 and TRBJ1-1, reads DSGVTQTPKHLITATGQRVTLRCSPRSGDLSVYWYQQSLDQGLQFLIQYYNGEERAKGNILERFSAQQFPDLHSELNLSSLELGDSALYFCASSVGTGRITEAFFGQGTRLTVV.

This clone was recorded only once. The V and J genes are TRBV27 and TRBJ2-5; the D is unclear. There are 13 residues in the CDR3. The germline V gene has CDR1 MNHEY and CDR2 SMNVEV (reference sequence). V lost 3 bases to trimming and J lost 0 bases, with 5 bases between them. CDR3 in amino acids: CASSFFYQETQYF. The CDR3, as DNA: TGTGCCAGCAGTTTCTTTTACCAAGAGACCCAGTACTTC.

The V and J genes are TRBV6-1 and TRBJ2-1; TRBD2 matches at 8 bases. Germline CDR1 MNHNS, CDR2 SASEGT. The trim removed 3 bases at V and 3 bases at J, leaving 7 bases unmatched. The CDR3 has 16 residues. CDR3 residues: CASSEKRGHDYNEQFF. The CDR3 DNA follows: TGTGCCAGCAGTGAGAAGCGGGGGCATGACTACAATGAGCAGTTCTTC.

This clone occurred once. The CDR3, as DNA: TGTGCCAGCAGCTTGGGGCCACAGAAAACTTACGAGCAGTACTTC. This codes for CASSLGPQKTYEQYF. J is TRBJ2-7 and V is TRBV7-2; D is perhaps TRBD1 (5 bases). The CDR3 is made up of 15 amino acids. V was cut by 3 bases and J by 4 bases, with 16 bases left in between. In germline, CDR1 is SGHTA, CDR2 FQGNSA.